This T cell receptor (beta chain) was obtained from a study of T-cell reconstitution after alpha-beta-depleted transplantation in children. This clonotype was found many times. No antigen is known for it. Germline values: CDR1 SGHRS, CDR2 YFSETQ. The length of the CDR3 is 15 residues. Trimming took off 4 bases at V and 4 bases at J, with 14 bases between the two ends. TCRbeta library construction was performed incorporating unique molecular identifiers. TCRdb processed the PCR reads anew with MiXCR; each CDR3 protein has one entry. Here the sample spans about 830,000 distinct CDR3 sequences, around 15% being singletons. Study findings and constraints: Several hundred expanded graft clones reportedly were the source of alpha-beta T cells about two months after transplant.

Sample: PBMCs, mostly from graft donor cells, taken 360 days after TCRalphabeta/CD19-depleted stem cell transplant. V is TRBV5-1 and J is TRBJ2-2; the D gene is possibly TRBD2 (6 bases). The TCR was taken from a male patient aged 10-17 years who had a stem cell transplant for acute lymphoblastic leukemia, so the T cells may come from the graft donor. This CDR3 reads CASSGGTPITGELFF. CDR3 in DNA: TGCGCCAGCAGCGGCGGGACTCCAATCACCGGGGAGCTGTTTTTT.